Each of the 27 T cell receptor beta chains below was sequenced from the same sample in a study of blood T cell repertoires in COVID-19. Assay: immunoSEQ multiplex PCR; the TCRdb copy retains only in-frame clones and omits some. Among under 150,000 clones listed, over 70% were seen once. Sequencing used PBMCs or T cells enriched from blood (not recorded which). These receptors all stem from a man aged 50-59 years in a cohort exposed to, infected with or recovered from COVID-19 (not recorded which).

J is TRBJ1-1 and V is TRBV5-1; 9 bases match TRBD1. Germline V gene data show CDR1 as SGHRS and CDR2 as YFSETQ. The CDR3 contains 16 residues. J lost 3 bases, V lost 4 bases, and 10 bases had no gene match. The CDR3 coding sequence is TGCGCCAGCAGCGAAGGACAGGGGCTTTGGTACACTGAAGCTTTCTTT. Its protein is CASSEGQGLWYTEAFF.

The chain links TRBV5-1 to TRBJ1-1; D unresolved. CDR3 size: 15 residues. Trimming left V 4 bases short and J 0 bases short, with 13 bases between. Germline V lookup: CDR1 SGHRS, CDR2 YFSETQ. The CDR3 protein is CASSESTGMNTEAFF. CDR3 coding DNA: TGCGCCAGCAGCGAGTCGACGGGGATGAACACTGAAGCTTTCTTT.

In DNA, the CDR3 is TGCAGCGTGAGGGGGACCTATGGCTACACCTTC. It codes for CSVRGTYGYTF. The chain uses TRBV29-1 and TRBJ1-2, with TRBD1 as a possible D gene (6 bases). Germline V gene lookup returns CDR1 SQVTM and CDR2 ANQGSEA. The germline V and J ends were trimmed by 6 bases and 4 bases, with 9 bases remaining between them. The length of the CDR3 is 11 residues.

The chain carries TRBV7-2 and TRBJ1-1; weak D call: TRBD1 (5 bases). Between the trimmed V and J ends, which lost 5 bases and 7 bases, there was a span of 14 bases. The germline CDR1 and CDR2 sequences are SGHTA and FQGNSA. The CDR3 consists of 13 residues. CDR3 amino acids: CASSTHQGGEAFF. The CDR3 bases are TGTGCCAGCAGCACACACCAGGGAGGTGAAGCTTTCTTT.

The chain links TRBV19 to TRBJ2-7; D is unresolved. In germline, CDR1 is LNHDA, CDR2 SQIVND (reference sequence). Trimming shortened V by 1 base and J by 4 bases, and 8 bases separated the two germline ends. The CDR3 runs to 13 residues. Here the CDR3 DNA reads TGTGCCAGTAGTATAGGCGGAGTATACGAGCAGTACTTC. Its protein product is CASSIGGVYEQYF. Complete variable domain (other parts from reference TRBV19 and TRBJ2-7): DGGITQSPKYLFRKEGQNVTLSCEQNLNHDAMYWYRQDPGQGLRLIYYSQIVNDFQKGDIAEGYSVSREKKESFPLTVTSAQKNPTAFYLCASSIGGVYEQYFGPGTRLTVT.

The DNA of the CDR3 is TGTGCCAGTTCCACAGGGCTCTCCTACGAGCAGTACTTC. Encoded protein: CASSTGLSYEQYF. The V and J genes are TRBV28 and TRBJ2-7; possible D gene TRBD1, 6 bases. The V gene lost 9 bases and the J gene lost 0 bases, with 12 bases spanning the gap. This CDR3 has 13 residues. Germline CDR1 MDHEN, CDR2 SYDVKM.

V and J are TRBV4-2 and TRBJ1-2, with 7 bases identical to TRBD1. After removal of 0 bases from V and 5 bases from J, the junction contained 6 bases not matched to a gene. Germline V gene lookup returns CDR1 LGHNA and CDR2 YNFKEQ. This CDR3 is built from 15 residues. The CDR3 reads CASSQDPGGVYGYTF. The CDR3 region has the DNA TGTGCCAGCAGCCAAGATCCAGGGGGTGTTTATGGCTACACCTTC.

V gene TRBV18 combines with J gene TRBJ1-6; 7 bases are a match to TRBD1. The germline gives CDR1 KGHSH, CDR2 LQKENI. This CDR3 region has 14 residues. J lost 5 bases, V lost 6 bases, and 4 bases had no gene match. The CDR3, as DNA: TGTGCCAGCTCTCTCACAGGGGATAATTCACCCCTCCACTTT. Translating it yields CASSLTGDNSPLHF.

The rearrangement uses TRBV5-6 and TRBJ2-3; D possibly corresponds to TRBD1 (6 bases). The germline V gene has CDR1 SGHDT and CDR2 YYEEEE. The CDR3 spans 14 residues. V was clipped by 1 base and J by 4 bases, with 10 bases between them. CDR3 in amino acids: CASSLLQGADTQYF. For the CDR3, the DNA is TGTGCCAGCAGCTTGCTACAGGGAGCAGATACGCAGTATTTT.

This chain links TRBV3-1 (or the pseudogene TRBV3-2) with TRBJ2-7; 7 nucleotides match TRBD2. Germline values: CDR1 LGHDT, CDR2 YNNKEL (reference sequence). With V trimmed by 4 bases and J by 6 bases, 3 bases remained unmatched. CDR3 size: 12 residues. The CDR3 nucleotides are TGTGCCAGCAGCCGCGCGGGAGTCGAGCAGTACTTC. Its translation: CASSRAGVEQYF.

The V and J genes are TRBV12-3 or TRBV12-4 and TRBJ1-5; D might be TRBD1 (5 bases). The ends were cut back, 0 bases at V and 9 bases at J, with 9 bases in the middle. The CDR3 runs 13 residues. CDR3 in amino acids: CASSLALGGPQHF. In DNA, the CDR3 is TGTGCCAGCAGTTTAGCGCTCGGGGGGCCCCAGCATTTT.

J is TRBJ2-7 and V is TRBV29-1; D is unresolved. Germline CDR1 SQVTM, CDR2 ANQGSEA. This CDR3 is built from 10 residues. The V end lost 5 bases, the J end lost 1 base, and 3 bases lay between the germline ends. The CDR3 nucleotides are TGCAGCGTTTATTCCTACGAGCAGTACTTC. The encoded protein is CSVYSYEQYF.

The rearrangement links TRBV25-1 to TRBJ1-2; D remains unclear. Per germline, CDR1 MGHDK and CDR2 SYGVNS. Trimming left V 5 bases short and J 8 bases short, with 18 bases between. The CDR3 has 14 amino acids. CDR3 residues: CASSTRHPRAGYTF. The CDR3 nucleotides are TGTGCCAGCAGTACCAGACATCCCCGCGCGGGCTACACCTTC.

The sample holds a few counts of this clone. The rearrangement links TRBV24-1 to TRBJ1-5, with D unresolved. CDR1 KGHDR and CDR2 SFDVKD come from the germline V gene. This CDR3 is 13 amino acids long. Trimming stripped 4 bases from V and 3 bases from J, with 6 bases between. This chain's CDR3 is CATSEAFNQPQHF. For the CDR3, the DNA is TGTGCCACCAGTGAGGCATTCAATCAGCCCCAGCATTTT.

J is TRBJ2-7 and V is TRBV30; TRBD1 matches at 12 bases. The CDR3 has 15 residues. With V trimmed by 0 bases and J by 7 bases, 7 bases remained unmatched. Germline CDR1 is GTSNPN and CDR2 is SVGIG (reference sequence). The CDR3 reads CAWSVRGQGAWEQYF. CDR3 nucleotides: TGTGCCTGGAGTGTACGGGGACAGGGGGCATGGGAGCAGTACTTC.

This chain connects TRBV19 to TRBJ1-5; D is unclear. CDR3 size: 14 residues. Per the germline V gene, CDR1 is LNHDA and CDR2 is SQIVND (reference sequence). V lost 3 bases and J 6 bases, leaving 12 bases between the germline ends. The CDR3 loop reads CASSISDKTQPQHF. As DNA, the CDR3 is TGTGCCAGTAGTATTTCCGACAAGACTCAGCCCCAGCATTTT.

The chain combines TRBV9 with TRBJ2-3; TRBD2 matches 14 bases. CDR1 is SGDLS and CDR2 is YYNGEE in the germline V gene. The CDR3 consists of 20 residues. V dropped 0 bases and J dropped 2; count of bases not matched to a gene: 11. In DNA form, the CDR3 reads TGTGCCAGCAGCGTAGAGGGACTAGCGGGAGTAGGTGGTCACACAGATACGCAGTATTTT. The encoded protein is CASSVEGLAGVGGHTDTQYF.

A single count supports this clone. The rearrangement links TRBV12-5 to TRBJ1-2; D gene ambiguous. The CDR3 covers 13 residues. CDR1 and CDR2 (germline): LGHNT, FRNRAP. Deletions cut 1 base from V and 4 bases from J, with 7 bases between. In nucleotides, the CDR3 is TGTGCTAGTGGTTTGGGAGATCTCTATGGCTACACCTTC. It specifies CASGLGDLYGYTF.

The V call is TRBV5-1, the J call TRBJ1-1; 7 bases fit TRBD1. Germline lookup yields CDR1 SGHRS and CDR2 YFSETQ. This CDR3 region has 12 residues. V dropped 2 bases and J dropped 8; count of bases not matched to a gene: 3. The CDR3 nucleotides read TGCGCCAGCAGCTTCGAGGGGGCCGAAGCTTTCTTT. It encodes CASSFEGAEAFF.

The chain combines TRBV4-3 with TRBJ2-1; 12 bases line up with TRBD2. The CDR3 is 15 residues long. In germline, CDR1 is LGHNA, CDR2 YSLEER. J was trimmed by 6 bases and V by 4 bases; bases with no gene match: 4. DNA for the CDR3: TGCGCCAGCAGCCTCCTACTAGCGGGGGGCAATGAGCAGTTCTTC. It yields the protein CASSLLLAGGNEQFF.

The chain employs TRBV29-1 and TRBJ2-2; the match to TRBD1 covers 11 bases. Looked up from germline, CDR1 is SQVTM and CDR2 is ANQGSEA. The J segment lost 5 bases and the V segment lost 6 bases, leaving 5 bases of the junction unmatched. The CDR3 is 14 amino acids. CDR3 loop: CSVRTGGRTGELFF. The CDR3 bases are TGCAGCGTACGGACAGGGGGCAGGACCGGGGAGCTGTTTTTT.

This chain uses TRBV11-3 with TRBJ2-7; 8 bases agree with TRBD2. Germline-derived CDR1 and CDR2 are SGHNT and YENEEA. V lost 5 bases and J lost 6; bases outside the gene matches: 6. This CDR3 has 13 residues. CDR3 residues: CASSGGLVGEQYF. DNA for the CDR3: TGTGCCAGCAGCGGGGGACTAGTAGGCGAGCAGTACTTC.

CDR3 DNA: TGTGCCAGCAGTCCTGGACTAGCGGGTTTAACGGGGGAGCAGTACTTC. It encodes CASSPGLAGLTGEQYF. The chain recombines TRBV28 with TRBJ2-7; 11 nucleotides line up with TRBD2. The germline V gene encodes CDR1 MDHEN and CDR2 SYDVKM. CDR3 length: 16 amino acids. V trimming: 5 bases; J trimming: 7 bases; junction bases outside the gene matches: 13.

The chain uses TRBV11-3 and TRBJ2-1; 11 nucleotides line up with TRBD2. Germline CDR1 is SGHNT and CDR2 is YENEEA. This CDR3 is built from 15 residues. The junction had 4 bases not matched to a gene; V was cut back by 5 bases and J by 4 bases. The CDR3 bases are TGTGCCAGCAGCCCTAGCGGGGGGCCGTACAATGAGCAGTTCTTC. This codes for CASSPSGGPYNEQFF.

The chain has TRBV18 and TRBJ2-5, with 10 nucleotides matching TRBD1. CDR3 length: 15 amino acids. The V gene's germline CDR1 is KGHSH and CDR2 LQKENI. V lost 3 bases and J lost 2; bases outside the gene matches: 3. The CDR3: CASSPRQGAQETQYF. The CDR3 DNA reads TGTGCCAGCTCACCTAGACAGGGGGCTCAAGAGACCCAGTACTTC.

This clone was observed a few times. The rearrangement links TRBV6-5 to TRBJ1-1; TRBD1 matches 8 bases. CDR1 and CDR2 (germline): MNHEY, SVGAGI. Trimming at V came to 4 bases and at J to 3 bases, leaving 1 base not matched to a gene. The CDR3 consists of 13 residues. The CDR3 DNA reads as TGTGCCAGCAGTTGGACAGGGTACACTGAAGCTTTCTTT. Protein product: CASSWTGYTEAFF.

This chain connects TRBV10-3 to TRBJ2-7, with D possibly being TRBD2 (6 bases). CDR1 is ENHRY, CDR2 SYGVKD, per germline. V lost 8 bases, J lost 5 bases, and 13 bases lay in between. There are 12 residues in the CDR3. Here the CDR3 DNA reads TGTGCCATCGGGCGGGATGGTAACGAGCAGTACTTC. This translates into CAIGRDGNEQYF.